This T cell receptor beta chain stems from a study of blood T cell repertoires in COVID-19 (dated by TCRdb to 2020 to 2022). Study-wide context: Collaborator samples came from the United States, Italy and Spain and covered acute and convalescent phases of COVID-19. The prospective study material was composed of cDNA or gDNA derived from T cells, B-cell-depleted T cells, or PBMCs. Subjects who had been exposed to COVID-19, were actively infected with it, or had recovered from it provided the deeply sampled blood TCRbeta repertoires that made up the dataset. The repertoires were made available in a free public database intended to serve as a resource for research on the immune response to SARS-CoV-2. The samples were drawn from the first 160 participants of the ongoing ImmuneRACE study and from more than 1,000 subjects provided by 6 global collaborators. A de-identified subject ID, COVID-19 status, age in years and sex were almost always included in the sample metadata. Where available, HLA class I and class II types were taken from metadata supplied by the sample provider and were not determined by assay-based typing. Overall study outcomes, separate from this receptor: The quantity of clinical and demographic metadata differed by source and by participant and was supplied without curation.

One collaborating source in Seattle enrolled patients while the patients were actively infected and followed the patients over time throughout the course of disease. The collaborating institutions used their own protocols to collect whole blood in K2EDTA tubes. For TCRbeta analysis, collaborators shipped samples in one of three forms: frozen whole blood, isolated PBMCs, or DNA extracted from either of those sample types. On this clone itself: Its antigen remains unidentified. No much larger clonotype is one base removed from it; base qualities were not supplied.

The immunoSEQ Assay, a bias-controlled multiplex PCR, was used to amplify TCRbeta CDR3 regions from genomic DNA. In the authors' own workflow: Within the assay, amplification of reference gene primers was used to estimate how many nucleated cells each sample contained. To quantify the absolute abundance of each unique TCRbeta CDR3 rearrangement, sequence reads were collapsed and filtered. For each sample, productive Simpson clonality was calculated as the square root of Simpson's diversity index over productive rearrangements. TCRdb stores this immuneACCESS table with in-frame sequences only. Part of the clones is absent; in the studies checked, under half of the shortfall reflects unresolved V genes, and no reason is known for the rest. V and J calls plus clone size are reproduced from that table; the DNA served to infer D and trimming. Present in this sample are 200,000 to 250,000 clones, 83% of which were seen just once. Clones ranked in the top ten supply roughly 1.2% of the sample.

CDR1 and CDR2 (SGHNT, YYREEE) derive from the germline V gene (reference sequence). CDR3 length: 14 amino acids, cysteine to phenylalanine. CDR3 DNA only is kept here, 42 bases in frame from base 1. Between the V and J ends, shortened by 2 bases and 2 bases respectively, the junction contains 10 bases. The chain is encoded by TRBV5-4 joined to TRBJ2-5; D gene: possibly TRBD1, on 5 matching bases. The source of this sequence is a woman in her 30s with COVID-19, enrolled during active disease. The sample comprised peripheral blood. The CDR3 in this case is CASSFRQGQETQYF. The sequenced DNA: TGTGCCAGCAGCTTCAGGCAGGGACAAGAGACCCAGTACTTC.